This T cell receptor beta chain was sequenced during a study of shared clonotypes between healthy human individuals. As for the study in general: Three CD4 naive, three CD4 memory, two CD8 naive and one CD8 memory plate were used per donor.

From germline, CDR1 is SGHRS and CDR2 YFSETQ. Trimming pared 4 bases from V and 0 bases from J, leaving 14 bases between. This CDR3 region has 16 residues. Each subset's genomic DNA was shared equally among a number of immunoSEQ plates. This table comes from immunoSEQ multiplex PCR, and its TCRdb copy is limited to in-frame clones, with some not included. Among approximately 640,000 clones listed, approximately 79% were seen once. On this clone: Its antigen is still unknown.

Whole-study findings and limits: Sorted-subset samples were not fully sequenced, rarefaction indicated.

The rearrangement joins TRBV5-1 to TRBJ2-4; D not resolved. The clonotype comes from a woman in her twenties or thirties in good health. The specimen was memory CD4+ T cells sorted from blood. Subset here: CD45RA-negative fraction. The CDR3 bases are TGCGCCAGCAGCCTCCCCCTCTCCACAGCCAAAAACATTCAGTACTTC. Protein product: CASSLPLSTAKNIQYF.